These 5 T cell receptor beta chains originate from one sample sequenced in a study of T-cell reconstitution after alpha-beta-depleted transplantation in children. The authors prepared the TCRbeta library with unique molecular identifiers. One entry per CDR3 protein, called by TCRdb with MiXCR from the PCR reads. The sample lists more than 40,000 distinct CDR3 sequences; around 50% were seen once. The sequencing used peripheral blood, collected before TCRalphabeta/CD19-depleted stem cell transplant. These receptors originate from a boy younger than two with SCID, due to receive a stem cell transplant.

The V and J genes are TRBV7-8 and TRBJ1-4, with D perhaps matching TRBD1 (6 bases). Between the trimmed V and J ends, which lost 5 bases and 7 bases, there was a span of 14 bases. CDR1 is SGHVS and CDR2 is FQNEAQ in the germline V gene. The CDR3 runs to 14 residues. This CDR3 is CASSLWGAGEKLFF. CDR3 nucleotides: TGTGCCAGCAGCCTTTGGGGGGCTGGTGAAAAACTGTTTTTT.

This clonotype was counted many times. V is TRBV6-5 and J is TRBJ2-1, with D hard to call. V lost 3 bases to trimming and J lost 10 bases, with 7 bases between them. Germline V CDR1 and CDR2: MNHEY, SVGAGI. The length of the CDR3 is 11 residues. The CDR3 nucleotides read TGTGCCAGCAGTTATGGGTTCGAGCAGTTCTTC. Protein sequence: CASSYGFEQFF.

The CDR3 sequence is CASSVAAAGGTDTQYF. The CDR3 DNA is TGTGCCAGCAGCGTAGCGGCGGCAGGGGGCACAGATACGCAGTATTTT. The gene calls are TRBV9 and TRBJ2-3, with D tentatively TRBD1 (6 bases). The CDR3 loop spans 16 amino acids. Germline-derived CDR1 and CDR2 are SGDLS and YYNGEE. Trimming left V 0 bases short and J 1 base short, with 12 bases between.

V usage is TRBV20-1 and J usage is TRBJ2-5; tentative D call: TRBD1 (6 bases). This CDR3 comprises 13 residues. The germline V and J ends were trimmed by 3 bases and 6 bases, with 14 bases remaining between them. The germline V gene has CDR1 DFQATT and CDR2 SNEGSKA (reference sequence). CDR3 in DNA: TGCAGTGCTAGCCCTGGACAGTTGCAGACCCAGTACTTC. It is translated as CSASPGQLQTQYF.

The genes are TRBV20-1 and TRBJ1-2; perhaps TRBD1 as D (6 bases). Trimming cost V 2 bases and J 8 bases, with 9 bases left between them. Germline lookup yields CDR1 DFQATT and CDR2 SNEGSKA (reference sequence). There are 11 residues in the CDR3. The DNA of the CDR3 is TGCAGTGCTAGACAGGGGTCAGGCTACACCTTC. Protein: CSARQGSGYTF.